This T cell receptor (beta chain) was captured in a study of blood T cell repertoires in COVID-19. Study-level information: COVID-19 samples from acute and convalescent phases originated in the United States, Italy and Spain. PBMCs, B-cell-depleted T cells, or T cells provided the cDNA or gDNA that made up the material.

How the authors handled the data: Estimation of nucleated cell counts was performed using reference gene primer amplification. Profiled with immunoSEQ multiplex PCR; TCRdb holds only in-frame clones, not every one. V and J calls and clone size are as listed in that table; D and trimming were resolved from the DNA. The sample holds over 150,000 clones, 90% to 95% seen once. Germline CDR1 reads MGHDK; CDR2 reads SYGVNS. V was shortened by 3 bases and J by 6 bases, with 24 bases between the two germline ends. The CDR3 has 18 residues. The sequence was obtained from a man between 45 and 60 years old with acute or convalescent COVID-19. The sequencing input was peripheral blood. V and J are TRBV25-1 and TRBJ2-1; D remains ambiguous. DNA for the CDR3: TGTGCCAGCAGTGATACCCCATTGAGCTGGTACACTACCAATGAGCAGTTCTTC. Its translation is CASSDTPLSWYTTNEQFF.